The present T cell receptor beta chain was sequenced within a study of T cell responses to AZD1222 COVID-19 vaccine. The data were produced by immunoSEQ multiplex PCR, yet TCRdb's version contains in-frame clones alone and is incomplete. This sample has 140,000 to 150,000 clones; 80% to 85% occur once, and the top ten carry about 4%. The CDR3 loop spans 16 amino acids. Germline assignment: CDR1 LGHNT and CDR2 FRNRAP. V dropped 2 bases and J dropped 4; count of bases not matched to a gene: 4. A word on this clone: The antigen is unknown.

Findings of the study overall: Without day 14 samples, only post-peak T cell repertoires were studied.

Sequencing used peripheral blood, obtained on day 0 of MenACWY control vaccination. The gene calls are TRBV12-5 and TRBJ2-5; the match to TRBD2 covers 13 bases. This sequence originates from an adult in good health. CDR3 coding DNA: TGTGCTAGTGGTTTGCGACTAGCGGGGGGCCTAGAGACCCAGTACTTC. Encoded protein: CASGLRLAGGLETQYF.